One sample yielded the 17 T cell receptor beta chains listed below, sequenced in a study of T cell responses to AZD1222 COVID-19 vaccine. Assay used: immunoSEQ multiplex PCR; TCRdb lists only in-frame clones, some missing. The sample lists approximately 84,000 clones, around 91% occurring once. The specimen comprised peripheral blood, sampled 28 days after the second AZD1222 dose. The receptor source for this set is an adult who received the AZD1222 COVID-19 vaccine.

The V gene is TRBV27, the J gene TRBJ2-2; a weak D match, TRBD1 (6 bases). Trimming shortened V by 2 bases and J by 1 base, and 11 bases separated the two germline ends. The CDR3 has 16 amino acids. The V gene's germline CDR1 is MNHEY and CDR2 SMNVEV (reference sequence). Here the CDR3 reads CASSLTRQVNTGELFF. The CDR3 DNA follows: TGTGCCAGCAGTTTAACCCGACAGGTGAACACCGGGGAGCTGTTTTTT.

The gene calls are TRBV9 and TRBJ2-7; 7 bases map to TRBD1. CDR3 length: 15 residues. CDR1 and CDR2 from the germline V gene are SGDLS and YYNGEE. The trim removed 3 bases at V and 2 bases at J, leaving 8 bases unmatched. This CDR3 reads CASSARGGNPYEQYF. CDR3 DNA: TGTGCCAGCAGCGCCAGAGGGGGCAATCCCTACGAGCAGTACTTC. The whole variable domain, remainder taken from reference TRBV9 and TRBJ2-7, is DSGVTQTPKHLITATGQRVTLRCSPRSGDLSVYWYQQSLDQGLQFLIQYYNGEERAKGNILERFSAQQFPDLHSELNLSSLELGDSALYFCASSARGGNPYEQYFGPGTRLTVT.

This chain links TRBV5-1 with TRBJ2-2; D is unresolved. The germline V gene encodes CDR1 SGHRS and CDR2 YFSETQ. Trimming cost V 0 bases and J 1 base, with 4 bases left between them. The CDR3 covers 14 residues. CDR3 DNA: TGCGCCAGCAGCTTGGACAGGAACACCGGGGAGCTGTTTTTT. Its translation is CASSLDRNTGELFF.

The CDR3: CASSLPGEKLFF. CDR3 nucleotide sequence: TGTGCCAGCAGCTTACCCGGGGAAAAACTGTTTTTT. V usage is TRBV7-9 and J usage is TRBJ1-4; no reliable D call. The germline CDR1 and CDR2 sequences are SEHNR and FQNEAQ (reference sequence). The V end lost 2 bases, the J end lost 8 bases, and 6 bases lay between the germline ends. CDR3 length: 12 residues. Complete variable domain (other parts from reference TRBV7-9 and TRBJ1-4): DTGVSQNPRHKITKRGQNVTFRCDPISEHNRLYWYRQTLGQGPEFLTYFQNEAQLEKSRLLSDRFSAERPKGSFSTLEIQRTEQGDSAMYLCASSLPGEKLFFGSGTQLSVL.

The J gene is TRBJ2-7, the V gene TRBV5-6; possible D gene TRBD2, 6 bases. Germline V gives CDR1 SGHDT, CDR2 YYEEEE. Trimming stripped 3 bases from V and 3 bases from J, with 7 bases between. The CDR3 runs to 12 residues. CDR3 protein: CASSWGVYEQYF. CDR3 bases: TGTGCCAGCAGCTGGGGGGTCTACGAGCAGTACTTC.

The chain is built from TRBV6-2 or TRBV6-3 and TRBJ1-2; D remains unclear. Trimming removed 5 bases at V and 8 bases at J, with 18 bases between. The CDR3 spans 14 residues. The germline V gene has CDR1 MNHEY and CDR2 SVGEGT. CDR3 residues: CASSPFIDLGGYTF. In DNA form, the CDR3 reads TGTGCCAGCAGTCCATTTATTGACCTCGGGGGCTACACCTTC.

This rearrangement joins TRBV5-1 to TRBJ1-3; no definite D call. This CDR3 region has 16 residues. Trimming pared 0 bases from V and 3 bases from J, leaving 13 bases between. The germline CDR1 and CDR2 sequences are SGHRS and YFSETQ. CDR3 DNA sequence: TGCGCCAGCAGCTTGGCCGTCAGTTCTTTTGGAAACACCATATATTTT. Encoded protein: CASSLAVSSFGNTIYF.

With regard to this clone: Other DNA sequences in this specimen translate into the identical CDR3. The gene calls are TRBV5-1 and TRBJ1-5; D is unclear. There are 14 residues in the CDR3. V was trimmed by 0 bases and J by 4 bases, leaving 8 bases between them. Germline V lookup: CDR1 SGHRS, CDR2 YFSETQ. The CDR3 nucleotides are TGCGCCAGCAGCTTGGGGCAGGATAATCAGCCCCAGCATTTT. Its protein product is CASSLGQDNQPQHF. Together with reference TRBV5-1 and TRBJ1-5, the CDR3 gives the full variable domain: KAGVTQTPRYLIKTRGQQVTLSCSPISGHRSVSWYQQTPGQGLQFLFEYFSETQRNKGNFPGRFSGRQFSNSRSEMNVSTLELGDSALYLCASSLGQDNQPQHFGDGTRLSIL.

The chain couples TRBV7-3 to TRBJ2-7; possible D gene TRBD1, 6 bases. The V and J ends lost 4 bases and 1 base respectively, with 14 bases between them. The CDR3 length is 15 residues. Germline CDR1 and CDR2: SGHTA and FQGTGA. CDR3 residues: CASSSQGGWSYEQYF. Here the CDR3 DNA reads TGTGCCAGCAGCTCCCAAGGGGGTTGGTCCTACGAGCAGTACTTC.

In nucleotides, the CDR3 is TGTGCCAGCAGCCAATTCTCAGGGGAAAAACTGTTTTTT. Its translation: CASSQFSGEKLFF. This chain links TRBV3-1 (or the pseudogene TRBV3-2) with TRBJ1-4; weak D call: TRBD1 (5 bases). Germline V gene sequence: CDR1 LGHDT, CDR2 YNNKEL (reference sequence). V lost 2 bases and J 8 bases, leaving 9 bases between the germline ends. This CDR3 spans 13 amino acids.

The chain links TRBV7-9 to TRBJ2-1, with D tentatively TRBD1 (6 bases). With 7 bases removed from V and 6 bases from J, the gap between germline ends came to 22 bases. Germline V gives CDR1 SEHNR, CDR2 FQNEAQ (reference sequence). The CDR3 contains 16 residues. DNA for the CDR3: TGTGCCAGCACGCAAATACAGGGCCCTTACCGCAATGAGCAGTTCTTC. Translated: CASTQIQGPYRNEQFF.

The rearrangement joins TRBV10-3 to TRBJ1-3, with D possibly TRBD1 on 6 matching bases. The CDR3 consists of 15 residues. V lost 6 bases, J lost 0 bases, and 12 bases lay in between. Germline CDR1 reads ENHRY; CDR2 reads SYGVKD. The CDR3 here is CAIREQGISGNTIYF. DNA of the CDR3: TGTGCCATCAGGGAACAGGGAATCTCTGGAAACACCATATATTTT.

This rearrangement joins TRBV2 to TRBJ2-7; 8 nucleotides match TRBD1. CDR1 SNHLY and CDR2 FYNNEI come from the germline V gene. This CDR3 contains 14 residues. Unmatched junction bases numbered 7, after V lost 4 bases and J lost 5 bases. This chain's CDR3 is CASSVARGLHEQYF. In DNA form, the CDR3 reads TGTGCCAGCAGTGTGGCCAGGGGGCTTCACGAGCAGTACTTC.

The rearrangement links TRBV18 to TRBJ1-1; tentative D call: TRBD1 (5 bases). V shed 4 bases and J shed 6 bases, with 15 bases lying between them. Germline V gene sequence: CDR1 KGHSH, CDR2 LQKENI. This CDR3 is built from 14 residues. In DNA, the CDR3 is TGTGCCAGCTCACGCGCGGGAGGGGTCGCTGAAGCTTTCTTT. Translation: CASSRAGGVAEAFF.

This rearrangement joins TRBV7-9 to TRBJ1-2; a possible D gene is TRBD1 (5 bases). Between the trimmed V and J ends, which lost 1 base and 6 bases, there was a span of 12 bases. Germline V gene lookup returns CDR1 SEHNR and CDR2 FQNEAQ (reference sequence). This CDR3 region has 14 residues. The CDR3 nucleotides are TGTGCCAGCAGCTTAGTAACCGGGACTGATGGCTACACCTTC. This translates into CASSLVTGTDGYTF. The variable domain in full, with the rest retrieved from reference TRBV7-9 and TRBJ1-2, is DTGVSQNPRHKITKRGQNVTFRCDPISEHNRLYWYRQTLGQGPEFLTYFQNEAQLEKSRLLSDRFSAERPKGSFSTLEIQRTEQGDSAMYLCASSLVTGTDGYTFGSGTRLTVV.

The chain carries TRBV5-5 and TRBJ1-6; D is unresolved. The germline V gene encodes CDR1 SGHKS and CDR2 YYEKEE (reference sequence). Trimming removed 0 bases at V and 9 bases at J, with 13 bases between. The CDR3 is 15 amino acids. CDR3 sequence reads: CASSLERAWSSPLHF. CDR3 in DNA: TGTGCCAGCAGCTTGGAACGGGCCTGGAGTTCACCCCTCCACTTT.

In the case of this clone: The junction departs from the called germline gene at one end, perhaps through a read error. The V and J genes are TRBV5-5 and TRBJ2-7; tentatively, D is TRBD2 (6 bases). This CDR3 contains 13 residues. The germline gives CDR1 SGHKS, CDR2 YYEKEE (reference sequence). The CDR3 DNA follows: TGTGCCAGCAGCTTGGAAGGCCTAGCGATAAACCTCTTC. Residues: CASSLEGLAINLF.